The 16 T cell receptor beta chains given below trace back to one sample, sequenced in a study. TCRdb analysed the 5' RACE reads with MiXCR anew, one entry per CDR3 protein. The repertoire holds roughly 42,000 distinct CDR3 sequences, with about 30% as singletons. The sequenced sample was tumor-infiltrating memory CD4+ T cells sorted from the breast tumor. Specified subset: memory CD4+ T cells, CD4+CD45RO+CD25-. The receptors shown here come from a female donor with breast cancer.

About this clonotype: One end of the junction fails to match germline, which may point to a read error. V usage is TRBV4-1 and J usage is TRBJ1-2; D is possibly TRBD1 (6 bases). There are 15 residues in the CDR3. Germline CDR1 MGHRA, CDR2 YSYEKL. CDR3 amino acids: CASRPDPRGSYGYAF. In DNA, the CDR3 is TGCGCCAGCAGACCCGATCCGAGGGGGAGCTATGGCTACGCCTTC.

V and J are TRBV7-3 and TRBJ2-2; D ambiguous. There are 14 residues in the CDR3. Germline V lookup: CDR1 SGHTA, CDR2 FQGTGA. The V and J ends lost 5 bases and 3 bases respectively, with 10 bases between them. The CDR3 DNA is TGTGCCAGCAGCACAACAGAGTACACCGGGGAGCTGTTTTTT. This encodes CASSTTEYTGELFF.

The table lists this clonotype with many counts. The CDR3 loop reads CASSLDVTSMAEQYF. For the CDR3, the DNA is TGCGCCAGCAGCTTGGATGTGACGTCCATGGCCGAGCAGTACTTC. The chain couples TRBV5-1 to TRBJ2-7, with D uncertain. This CDR3 comprises 15 residues. Trimming pared 0 bases from V and 6 bases from J, leaving 16 bases between. Germline CDR1 and CDR2: SGHRS and YFSETQ.

Details on this clonotype: This may be a read error: a much more frequent sequence differs by one nucleotide. The chain carries TRBV12-3 or TRBV12-4 and TRBJ2-7, with D possibly matching TRBD2 (9 bases). The CDR3 length is 15 residues. This CDR3 is CVSAGGTGFNYEQYF. The CDR3 DNA is TGTGTCAGCGCGGGGGGGACAGGCTTTAACTACGAGCAGTACTTC.

This clonotype was picked up a small number of times. The chain has TRBV20-1 and TRBJ2-4; 7 bases align to TRBD1. CDR3 length: 16 residues. Germline CDR1 is DFQATT and CDR2 is SNEGSKA (reference sequence). With 3 bases clipped from V and 5 bases from J, the junction kept 13 bases outside the gene matches. CDR3 sequence reads: CSARAASGQSENIQYF. The CDR3 region has the DNA TGCAGTGCTAGGGCCGCCTCGGGACAGTCGGAAAACATTCAGTACTTC.

This clonotype was observed many times. This chain uses TRBV29-1 with TRBJ2-7, with D possibly matching TRBD2 (5 bases). Trimming left V 6 bases short and J 3 bases short, with 12 bases between. Looked up from germline, CDR1 is SQVTM and CDR2 is ANQGSEA. This CDR3 has 12 amino acids. The CDR3 region is CSVEVRSYEQYF. Here the CDR3 DNA reads TGCAGCGTGGAGGTGCGAAGCTACGAGCAGTACTTC.

V usage is TRBV20-1 and J usage is TRBJ1-1; D ambiguous. In germline, CDR1 is DFQATT, CDR2 SNEGSKA (reference sequence). The CDR3 extends over 13 amino acids. The V end was cut by 3 bases, the J end by 3 bases, with 11 bases between. CDR3 in amino acids: CSARIGDYTEAFF. The CDR3 DNA follows: TGCAGTGCTAGGATAGGAGATTACACTGAAGCTTTCTTT.

The V and J genes are TRBV5-1 and TRBJ2-5, with TRBD1 matching 9 bases. Germline V gives CDR1 SGHRS, CDR2 YFSETQ. Unmatched junction bases numbered 4, after V lost 6 bases and J lost 4 bases. The CDR3 totals 13 residues. CDR3 sequence reads: CASTTGGGETQYF. DNA for the CDR3: TGCGCCAGCACCACAGGGGGCGGAGAGACCCAGTACTTC.

The chain uses TRBV10-3 and TRBJ2-5; 7 bases align to TRBD2. The CDR3 covers 15 residues. J gave up 4 bases and V 6 bases, and 11 bases lay outside the gene matches. In germline, CDR1 is ENHRY, CDR2 SYGVKD. CDR3 in DNA: TGTGCCATCAGCCCTAGCGGAGCCGAGCGAGAGACCCAGTACTTC. Translating it yields CAISPSGAERETQYF.

The table lists this clonotype with many counts. This chain joins TRBV5-1 and TRBJ1-1, with D maybe TRBD1 (6 bases). V lost 0 bases to trimming and J lost 8 bases, with 14 bases between them. Germline loops: CDR1 SGHRS, CDR2 YFSETQ. The CDR3 totals 14 residues. The CDR3 region is CASSLAAGQLEAFF. The DNA of the CDR3 is TGCGCCAGCAGCTTGGCCGCAGGACAGCTCGAAGCTTTCTTT.

This chain connects TRBV20-1 to TRBJ2-7; a possible D gene is TRBD2 (5 bases). V was cut by 3 bases and J by 4 bases, with 22 bases left in between. Germline assignment: CDR1 DFQATT and CDR2 SNEGSKA (reference sequence). The CDR3 is 16 amino acids. The CDR3, as DNA: TGCAGTGCTAGTTACCCAGGAGGTCCCCCTCTATACGAGCAGTACTTC. It encodes CSASYPGGPPLYEQYF.

There are a few counts of this clonotype. The genes are TRBV5-1 and TRBJ2-7; D unresolved. With 2 bases removed from V and 4 bases from J, the gap between germline ends came to 10 bases. The germline V gene has CDR1 SGHRS and CDR2 YFSETQ. This CDR3 spans 13 amino acids. The CDR3 bases are TGCGCCAGCAGCTTTAACTCCCCATACGAGCAGTACTTC. Translating it yields CASSFNSPYEQYF.

Many counts were recorded for this clonotype. CDR3 bases: TGTGCCGACCCACAGGGGGCGCATGAGTGTGAGCAGTTCTTC. It specifies CADPQGAHECEQFF. The chain carries TRBV12-3 or TRBV12-4 and TRBJ2-1; TRBD1 aligns across 9 bases. Germline trimming cut 11 bases from V and 9 bases from J; bases unmatched to any gene: 14. The CDR3 totals 14 residues.

The CDR3 reads CASSQGTGWNEQYF. The CDR3 DNA reads as TGCGCCAGCAGCCAAGGGACAGGGTGGAACGAGCAGTACTTC. V and J are TRBV4-3 and TRBJ2-7; 8 bases map to TRBD1. Germline loops: CDR1 LGHNA, CDR2 YSLEER. V lost 1 base to trimming and J lost 5 bases; unmatched junction nucleotides: 4. The CDR3 extends over 14 amino acids.

The chain links TRBV5-1 to TRBJ2-2; the match to TRBD2 covers 7 bases. Trimming removed 4 bases from V and 3 bases from J; junction bases left unmatched: 3. This CDR3 comprises 14 residues. The germline V gene encodes CDR1 SGHRS and CDR2 YFSETQ. The DNA of the CDR3 is TGCGCCAGCAGCAGGGCGGGGGACACCGGGGAGCTGTTTTTT. Amino acid sequence: CASSRAGDTGELFF.

The chain couples TRBV27 to TRBJ1-2; TRBD1 aligns across 8 bases. Germline V gene sequence: CDR1 MNHEY, CDR2 SMNVEV (reference sequence). The V and J ends lost 6 bases and 7 bases, in that order; junction bases with no gene match: 10. This CDR3 spans 14 amino acids. The CDR3 reads CASSPDRGSGGYTF. The CDR3 DNA reads as TGTGCCAGCAGCCCTGACAGGGGTTCTGGTGGCTACACCTTC.